The count of the clone carrying this T cell receptor (beta chain) is one. Its antigen remains unknown. Sequencing was performed with immunoSEQ multiplex PCR; in TCRdb, only in-frame clones are kept and a portion is missing. This sample has approximately 65,000 clones; around four fifths occur once, and the top ten carry around an eighth. These data are taken from a study of T cell responses to AZD1222 COVID-19 vaccine. On the study more broadly: Second-dose recipients at about 4 or about 12 weeks were treated as one pooled group.

Germline V lookup: CDR1 LNHDA, CDR2 SQIVND (reference sequence). The V and J ends lost 3 bases and 1 base respectively, with 9 bases between them. CDR3 length equals 14 residues. Whole-study findings and limits: Increases in Spike-specific TCR breadth and depth were seen after two AZD1222 doses.

The receptor's source is an adult in good health. V usage is TRBV19 and J usage is TRBJ1-1; D gene ambiguous. The input for sequencing was peripheral blood, taken on day 0 of AZD1222 vaccination. The CDR3 DNA follows: TGTGCCAGTAGTATCTGGGGTTGGAACACTGAAGCTTTCTTT. The encoded protein is CASSIWGWNTEAFF.